These 17 T cell receptor beta chains were all obtained from the same sample, sequenced in a study of cytotoxic CD8 clonotypes in ibrutinib-treated CLL. The method was immunoSEQ multiplex PCR; TCRdb's version includes in-frame clones alone and lacks a portion of them. The repertoire includes approximately 170,000 clones, about 88% of them detected once, and around 3% sits in the top ten. The sequencing used PBMCs, collected at disease progression, from a patient treated with ibrutinib. Receptor source: a human donor with chronic lymphocytic leukemia.

This clone was seen a single time. The chain employs TRBV29-1 and TRBJ2-7; D unclear. This CDR3 is built from 15 residues. V dropped 5 bases and J dropped 4 bases, with 21 bases sitting between them. Germline V CDR1 and CDR2: SQVTM, ANQGSEA. The CDR3 nucleotides are TGCAGCGTTAGGGCCGGGTCCCGTGGGGTTTACGAGCAGTACTTC. This gives the protein CSVRAGSRGVYEQYF.

The chain recombines TRBV7-9 with TRBJ2-3, with D perhaps assigned TRBD1 or TRBD2 (5 bases each). Germline V gene data show CDR1 as SEHNR and CDR2 as FQNEAQ (reference sequence). V was trimmed by 5 bases and J by 1 base, leaving 13 bases between them. CDR3 length equals 15 residues. The DNA for the CDR3 is TGTGCCAGCAGCCCCCCGGGGACCCGCACAGATACGCAGTATTTT. Protein product: CASSPPGTRTDTQYF.

J is TRBJ2-2 and V is TRBV6-6, with D possibly being TRBD2 (5 bases). This CDR3 has 13 residues. Germline-derived CDR1 and CDR2 are MNHNY and SVGAGI (reference sequence). Trimming removed 2 bases from V and 7 bases from J, with 8 bases in between. CDR3 region: CASSYAGGGELFF. The DNA for the CDR3 is TGTGCCAGCAGTTACGCCGGAGGCGGGGAGCTGTTTTTT.

CDR3 region: CASSQSPSPAYNEQFF. DNA of the CDR3: TGCGCCAGCAGCCAGTCCCCATCCCCAGCCTACAATGAGCAGTTCTTC. The genes are TRBV4-1 and TRBJ2-1; no reliable D call. This CDR3 has 16 residues. Germline V gene lookup returns CDR1 MGHRA and CDR2 YSYEKL. Trimming removed 3 bases from V and 2 bases from J, with 14 bases in between.

The chain carries TRBV18 and TRBJ2-3, with D possibly TRBD1 on 6 matching bases. Germline assignment: CDR1 KGHSH and CDR2 LQKENI. This CDR3 spans 15 amino acids. Trimming left V 7 bases short and J 0 bases short, with 14 bases between. The DNA for the CDR3 is TGTGCCAGCTTTCCAGGGGAACATAGCACAGATACGCAGTATTTT. Its translation is CASFPGEHSTDTQYF.

This chain joins TRBV7-9 and TRBJ1-4, with D unresolved. This CDR3 region has 15 residues. V was shortened by 1 base and J by 8 bases, with 14 bases between the two germline ends. Per the germline V gene, CDR1 is SEHNR and CDR2 is FQNEAQ (reference sequence). The CDR3 sequence is CASSLGQGASEKLFF. CDR3 DNA sequence: TGTGCCAGCAGCTTAGGACAAGGAGCCTCCGAAAAACTGTTTTTT.

The CDR3 here is CAWSVRPPGGRVTEAFF. Here the CDR3 DNA reads TGTGCCTGGAGTGTACGACCCCCCGGGGGGCGGGTCACTGAAGCTTTCTTT. This chain joins TRBV30 and TRBJ1-1; a weak D match, TRBD1 (6 bases). This CDR3 is 17 amino acids long. Trimming pared 0 bases from V and 4 bases from J, leaving 21 bases between. The germline V gene encodes CDR1 GTSNPN and CDR2 SVGIG (reference sequence).

The chain joins TRBV19 to TRBJ1-4, with D possibly matching TRBD1 (6 bases). The V gene's germline CDR1 is LNHDA and CDR2 SQIVND (reference sequence). Trimming pared 7 bases from V and 4 bases from J, leaving 16 bases between. CDR3 size: 15 residues. The CDR3 DNA reads as TGTGCCAGTAACCACAATCAGGGGATTAATGAAAAACTGTTTTTT. Translating gives CASNHNQGINEKLFF.

The CDR3: CASSGLGANTGELFF. CDR3 coding DNA: TGTGCCAGCAGTGGGTTAGGGGCGAACACCGGGGAGCTGTTTTTT. The V call is TRBV6-1, the J call TRBJ2-2; maybe TRBD1 (5 bases). The CDR3 extends over 15 amino acids. The germline gives CDR1 MNHNS, CDR2 SASEGT. The V gene lost 4 bases and the J gene lost 0 bases, with 9 bases spanning the gap.

This chain links TRBV6-5 with TRBJ1-3; 9 bases map to TRBD1. The CDR3 sequence is 15 residues long. The V gene end was trimmed by 4 bases and the J gene end by 1 base; junction bases not matched to a gene: 2. CDR1 is MNHEY, CDR2 SVGAGI, per germline. The CDR3 loop is CASSLQGASGNTIYF. Written as DNA, the CDR3 is TGTGCCAGCAGTTTACAGGGGGCTTCTGGAAACACCATATATTTT.

This chain joins TRBV27 and TRBJ1-4, with D unclear. Germline values: CDR1 MNHEY, CDR2 SMNVEV (reference sequence). The length of the CDR3 is 15 residues. The germline V and J ends were trimmed by 4 bases and 11 bases, with 20 bases remaining between them. CDR3 bases: TGTGCCAGCAGTTCCCCAGAAGCCGCGGAGCGGAAACTGTTTTTT. This encodes CASSSPEAAERKLFF.

DNA for the CDR3: TGTGCCACCTTTGGGGGGATTAGCACAGATACGCAGTATTTT. Translated: CATFGGISTDTQYF. The chain uses TRBV27 and TRBJ2-3, with D possibly matching TRBD2 (6 bases). Germline values: CDR1 MNHEY, CDR2 SMNVEV (reference sequence). Deletions cut 10 bases from V and 0 bases from J, with 14 bases between. There are 14 residues in the CDR3.

The gene calls are TRBV7-9 and TRBJ1-4; possible D gene TRBD1, 6 bases. Per the germline V gene, CDR1 is SEHNR and CDR2 is FQNEAQ (reference sequence). V lost 4 bases and J lost 5, with 17 bases in between. This CDR3 has 16 amino acids. In DNA form, the CDR3 reads TGTGCCAGCAGCTCAGGGGATGTATTTCCCAATGAAAAACTGTTTTTT. This sequence encodes CASSSGDVFPNEKLFF.

The V call is TRBV30, the J call TRBJ2-7, with 8 nucleotides matching TRBD2. Looked up from germline, CDR1 is GTSNPN and CDR2 is SVGIG (reference sequence). The CDR3 is 15 amino acids. The V and J ends lost 4 bases and 0 bases, in that order; junction bases with no gene match: 8. CDR3 in DNA: TGTGCCTGGAATCCCCCGGGGACTAGCTCCTACGAGCAGTACTTC. Its protein product is CAWNPPGTSSYEQYF.

The gene calls are TRBV5-1 and TRBJ2-4; 7 bases agree with TRBD2. There are 15 residues in the CDR3. Unmatched junction bases numbered 3, after V lost 2 bases and J lost 1 base. Germline lookup yields CDR1 SGHRS and CDR2 YFSETQ. CDR3 in amino acids: CASSFGREAKNIQYF. The CDR3 DNA is TGCGCCAGCAGCTTTGGGCGGGAGGCCAAAAACATTCAGTACTTC.

This chain joins TRBV28 and TRBJ1-2; D remains ambiguous. V was cut by 5 bases and J by 8 bases, with 12 bases left in between. CDR3 size: 12 residues. CDR1 is MDHEN and CDR2 is SYDVKM in the germline V gene. DNA of the CDR3: TGTGCCAGCAGTCGCGACGGGCGAGGCTACACCTTC. This encodes CASSRDGRGYTF.

This chain connects TRBV19 to TRBJ2-2, with a possible D match to TRBD2 (5 bases). The CDR3 is 14 amino acids. Germline V gene data show CDR1 as LNHDA and CDR2 as SQIVND (reference sequence). The CDR3 coding sequence is TGTGCTTGCCGGGAACACACGAACACCGGGGAGCTGTTTTTT. Translation gives CACREHTNTGELFF. The whole variable domain, remainder taken from reference TRBV19 and TRBJ2-2, is DGGITQSPKYLFRKEGQNVTLSCEQNLNHDAMYWYRQDPGQGLRLIYYSQIVNDFQKGDIAEGYSVSREKKESFPLTVTSAQKNPTAFYLCACREHTNTGELFFGEGSRLTVL.